The 31 T cell receptor beta chains in this list originate from one sample, sequenced in a study of blood T cell repertoires in COVID-19. TCRdb's table, derived via immunoSEQ multiplex PCR, lists solely in-frame clones and lacks some. This sample has some 170,000 clones, with about 80% found just once. Input material: peripheral blood. The receptors were gathered from a woman aged 70-85 years with acute or convalescent COVID-19.

The V gene is TRBV6-6, the J gene TRBJ2-1, with TRBD2 matching 11 bases. Germline lookup yields CDR1 MNHNY and CDR2 SVGAGI (reference sequence). This CDR3 contains 16 residues. With 5 bases clipped from V and 0 bases from J, the junction kept 3 bases outside the gene matches. CDR3 amino acids: CASSGTSGSSYNEQFF. The CDR3 DNA reads as TGTGCCAGCAGTGGTACTAGCGGGAGCTCCTACAATGAGCAGTTCTTC.

This clone has just one count. The chain recombines TRBV30 with TRBJ2-1, with a possible D match to TRBD2 (6 bases). The CDR3 loop spans 14 amino acids. V was trimmed by 3 bases and J by 5 bases, leaving 14 bases between them. CDR1 and CDR2 (germline): GTSNPN, SVGIG (reference sequence). The CDR3 DNA reads as TGTGCCTGGAGGCAGACTAGTTCCCACAATGAGCAGTTCTTC. Protein product: CAWRQTSSHNEQFF.

V usage is TRBV19 and J usage is TRBJ2-5, with D hard to call. The V and J ends lost 6 bases and 0 bases respectively, with 14 bases between them. Germline V gene lookup returns CDR1 LNHDA and CDR2 SQIVND (reference sequence). The CDR3 covers 15 residues. The CDR3 DNA sequence: TGTGCCAGTAGCCCGAGCACAGACCACCAAGAGACCCAGTACTTC. It translates to CASSPSTDHQETQYF.

The chain uses TRBV24-1 and TRBJ2-2, with D maybe TRBD2 (6 bases). CDR1 and CDR2 (germline): KGHDR, SFDVKD. Trimming stripped 5 bases from V and 0 bases from J, with 12 bases between. The CDR3 is made up of 16 amino acids. The CDR3 nucleotides read TGTGCCACCAGTGGAAGAGGGAGGACGAACACCGGGGAGCTGTTTTTT. It specifies CATSGRGRTNTGELFF.

This clone was detected only once. This rearrangement joins TRBV7-8 to TRBJ2-7, with a tentative D call TRBD2 (6 bases). Germline values: CDR1 SGHVS, CDR2 FQNEAQ. The CDR3 length is 13 residues. Trimming shortened V by 2 bases and J by 6 bases, and 11 bases separated the two germline ends. This CDR3 reads CASSLYGGAEQYF. The CDR3 nucleotides read TGTGCCAGCAGCTTATATGGAGGGGCCGAGCAGTACTTC.

About this clone: Germline is not matched at one junction end, which may reflect a read error. The gene calls are TRBV10-3 and TRBJ1-6, with TRBD1 matching 7 bases. Germline V gene lookup returns CDR1 ENHRY and CDR2 SYGVKD. The CDR3 runs 13 residues. The CDR3 spells CAISDGVKGTEKF. The CDR3 DNA sequence: TGTGCCATCAGTGATGGCGTTAAGGGGACAGAGAAATTT.

The V and J genes are TRBV7-2 and TRBJ1-1, with 10 nucleotides matching TRBD1. J lost 4 bases, V lost 4 bases, and 3 bases had no gene match. CDR1 and CDR2 (germline): SGHTA, FQGNSA. This CDR3 spans 14 amino acids. The CDR3, as DNA: TGTGCCAGCAGCTGGGACAGGGGTGCCACTGAAGCTTTCTTT. Protein: CASSWDRGATEAFF.

The V gene is TRBV29-1, the J gene TRBJ1-1; D uncertain. The CDR3 is 12 residues long. CDR1 is SQVTM, CDR2 ANQGSEA, per germline. V dropped 4 bases and J dropped 1 base, with 7 bases sitting between them. CDR3: CSVVPGNTEAFF. The CDR3 bases are TGCAGCGTTGTACCCGGGAACACTGAAGCTTTCTTT.

The V gene is TRBV6-5, the J gene TRBJ1-2, with D unresolved. CDR1 is MNHEY, CDR2 SVGAGI, per germline. Trimming cost V 7 bases and J 4 bases, with 7 bases left between them. This CDR3 spans 11 amino acids. The CDR3 DNA reads TGTGCCAGCACCAGAAGCTATGGCTACACCTTC. Protein sequence: CASTRSYGYTF.

The rearrangement joins TRBV14 to TRBJ2-7; D perhaps matches TRBD2 (5 bases). The CDR3 has 12 amino acids. The V gene lost 2 bases and the J gene lost 6 bases, with 8 bases spanning the gap. Germline CDR1 and CDR2: SGHDN and FVKESK. Here the CDR3 DNA reads TGTGCCAGCAGCCAATCGGGGAGCGAGCAGTACTTC. Protein: CASSQSGSEQYF.

This clone was detected only once. DNA for the CDR3: TGTGCCAGCAGTGAACGGGCGAACACCGGGGAGCTGTTTTTT. This codes for CASSERANTGELFF. The chain employs TRBV2 and TRBJ2-2; no clear D gene. The germline CDR1 and CDR2 sequences are SNHLY and FYNNEI. V was clipped by 2 bases and J by 0 bases, with 4 bases between them. CDR3 length: 14 amino acids.

V gene TRBV23-1 combines with J gene TRBJ2-3; 11 nucleotides match TRBD2. TRBV23-1 falls under the ORF class, with uncertain function. The CDR3 is 16 residues long. The junction had 2 bases not matched to a gene; V was cut back by 2 bases and J by 1 base. CDR3 sequence reads: CASSQGTSGCTDTQYF. DNA for the CDR3: TGCGCCAGCAGTCAAGGGACTAGCGGATGCACAGATACGCAGTATTTT.

CDR3 in DNA: TGTGCCAGCAGACCACCAGGGGACTCTGGAAACACCATATATTTT. It encodes CASRPPGDSGNTIYF. The chain has TRBV7-9 and TRBJ1-3; the D gene is possibly TRBD1 (6 bases). This CDR3 spans 15 amino acids. The germline CDR1 and CDR2 sequences are SEHNR and FQNEAQ (reference sequence). V lost 6 bases and J 0 bases, leaving 12 bases between the germline ends.

This chain links TRBV25-1 with TRBJ2-2; D ambiguous. Trimming took off 1 base at V and 9 bases at J, with 3 bases between the two ends. The CDR3 sequence is 11 residues long. Germline lookup yields CDR1 MGHDK and CDR2 SYGVNS. Here the CDR3 reads CASSELWELFF. For the CDR3, the DNA is TGTGCCAGCAGTGAATTATGGGAGCTGTTTTTT.

This clone was seen a handful of times. The V and J genes are TRBV10-3 and TRBJ1-5; TRBD1 might be the D (5 bases). Trimming took off 0 bases at V and 2 bases at J, with 11 bases between the two ends. The V gene's germline CDR1 is ENHRY and CDR2 SYGVKD. This CDR3 has 16 amino acids. The CDR3 DNA is TGTGCCATCAGTGAGTCGGGAACAGGCGGCAATCAGCCCCAGCATTTT. This sequence encodes CAISESGTGGNQPQHF.

This clone has a single count. The genes are TRBV6-6 and TRBJ1-1; 8 bases are shared with TRBD1. CDR3 length: 16 residues. CDR1 and CDR2 from the germline V gene are MNHNY and SVGAGI (reference sequence). V gave up 6 bases and J gave up 3 bases; unmatched junction bases: 12. The CDR3 reads CASRNTGGGEDTEAFF. The CDR3 bases are TGTGCCAGCAGAAATACAGGGGGAGGGGAGGACACTGAAGCTTTCTTT.

The V gene is TRBV5-1, the J gene TRBJ2-7; 10 nucleotides line up with TRBD1. Germline loops: CDR1 SGHRS, CDR2 YFSETQ. The V segment lost 4 bases and the J segment 2 bases; nucleotides outside the gene matches: 3. This CDR3 is built from 14 residues. Here the CDR3 reads CASSPTGGPYEQYF. In nucleotides, the CDR3 is TGCGCCAGCAGCCCGACAGGGGGCCCCTACGAGCAGTACTTC.

The J gene is TRBJ2-2, the V gene TRBV3-1 (or the pseudogene TRBV3-2), with 9 bases aligning to TRBD2. There are 17 residues in the CDR3. Per the germline V gene, CDR1 is LGHDT and CDR2 is YNNKEL (reference sequence). Losses at the gene ends were 3 bases for V and 4 bases for J; bases not matched to a gene: 9. This chain's CDR3 is CASSQLGGREGTGELFF. CDR3 coding DNA: TGTGCCAGCAGCCAGCTGGGCGGGAGGGAGGGCACCGGGGAGCTGTTTTTT.

The chain employs TRBV25-1 and TRBJ2-3; 11 nucleotides agree with TRBD2. Germline CDR1 MGHDK, CDR2 SYGVNS. Losses at the gene ends were 1 base for V and 2 bases for J; bases not matched to a gene: 2. This CDR3 spans 16 amino acids. CDR3 in amino acids: CASSESSGRYTDTQYF. CDR3 nucleotides: TGTGCCAGCAGTGAATCTAGCGGGAGGTACACAGATACGCAGTATTTT.

The genes are TRBV29-1 and TRBJ2-3, with TRBD2 matching 13 bases. CDR3 size: 15 residues. From germline, CDR1 is SQVTM and CDR2 ANQGSEA. The trim removed 4 bases at V and 2 bases at J, leaving 3 bases unmatched. The CDR3 nucleotides read TGCAGCGTTGTGGGACTAGCGGGACCCACAGATACGCAGTATTTT. It specifies CSVVGLAGPTDTQYF.

This chain joins TRBV24-1 and TRBJ2-5; 7 bases are a match to TRBD1. From germline, CDR1 is KGHDR and CDR2 SFDVKD. V lost 0 bases and J lost 5; bases outside the gene matches: 5. CDR3 length equals 15 residues. Here the CDR3 reads CATSDLRGPGETQYF. CDR3 nucleotide sequence: TGTGCCACCAGTGATTTGAGGGGGCCCGGGGAGACCCAGTACTTC.

J is TRBJ2-5 and V is TRBV5-6; D remains unclear. The CDR3 length is 15 residues. Germline V gives CDR1 SGHDT, CDR2 YYEEEE. Trimming removed 0 bases at V and 2 bases at J, with 11 bases between. In nucleotides, the CDR3 is TGTGCCAGCAGCTTGGTTTACGGTACTCAAGAGACCCAGTACTTC. This encodes CASSLVYGTQETQYF.

V gene TRBV7-8 combines with J gene TRBJ1-2, with 12 bases identical to TRBD1. With V trimmed by 3 bases and J by 2 bases, 1 base remained unmatched. CDR1 and CDR2 (germline): SGHVS, FQNEAQ. This CDR3 comprises 15 residues. CDR3 sequence: CASSLGQGANYGYTF. CDR3 in DNA: TGTGCCAGCAGCTTGGGACAGGGGGCCAACTATGGCTACACCTTC.

In its sample, this clone was seen once. The V gene is TRBV7-9, the J gene TRBJ2-1, with a possible D match to TRBD1 (5 bases). Germline CDR1 reads SEHNR; CDR2 reads FQNEAQ (reference sequence). Between the trimmed V and J ends, which lost 1 base and 2 bases, there was a span of 12 bases. This CDR3 is built from 16 residues. The CDR3 nucleotides are TGTGCCAGCAGCTTAGGGGGCCAAGGGACCTACAATGAGCAGTTCTTC. Translated: CASSLGGQGTYNEQFF.

A note on this clone: Distinct nucleotide sequences in the sample also encode this CDR3. The chain joins TRBV19 to TRBJ1-5; 11 positions match TRBD1. The V gene end was trimmed by 5 bases and the J gene end by 6 bases; junction bases not matched to a gene: 3. From germline, CDR1 is LNHDA and CDR2 SQIVND (reference sequence). This CDR3 is 14 amino acids long. The CDR3 nucleotides are TGTGCCAGTAGTGGGACAGGGGGTGGTCAGCCCCAGCATTTT. It is translated as CASSGTGGGQPQHF.

The chain employs TRBV28 and TRBJ1-2; D might be TRBD1 (5 bases). V was cut by 6 bases and J by 6 bases, with 17 bases left in between. Germline V gene sequence: CDR1 MDHEN, CDR2 SYDVKM. The CDR3 length is 14 residues. The CDR3 region is CASSLGARVNGYTF. CDR3 nucleotide sequence: TGTGCCAGCAGCTTAGGGGCCAGGGTAAATGGCTACACCTTC.

V usage is TRBV18 and J usage is TRBJ1-6, with D unclear. V lost 8 bases and J 7 bases, leaving 9 bases between the germline ends. The CDR3 spans 12 residues. Germline CDR1 is KGHSH and CDR2 is LQKENI. The DNA of the CDR3 is TGTGCCAGCCATAGCCCCAATTCACCCCTCCACTTT. It codes for CASHSPNSPLHF.

The gene calls are TRBV7-6 and TRBJ1-1; TRBD1 matches 8 bases. Germline V CDR1 and CDR2: SGHVS, FNYEAQ. This CDR3 has 14 residues. The V and J ends lost 5 bases and 3 bases, in that order; junction bases with no gene match: 5. CDR3 loop: CASSVGQGYTEAFF. The CDR3 DNA reads as TGTGCCAGCAGCGTAGGACAGGGATACACTGAAGCTTTCTTT.

This sequence joins TRBV4-1 and TRBJ2-5; TRBD1 matches at 9 bases. This CDR3 comprises 15 residues. CDR1 is MGHRA and CDR2 is YSYEKL in the germline V gene. After removal of 1 base from V and 4 bases from J, the junction contained 4 bases not matched to a gene. This chain's CDR3 is CASSQVPDRGETQYF. In nucleotides, the CDR3 is TGCGCCAGCAGCCAAGTCCCGGACAGGGGAGAGACCCAGTACTTC.

CDR3 nucleotide sequence: TGTGCCACCAGTGACACGGGACTAGACTTCACAGATACGCAGTATTTT. This codes for CATSDTGLDFTDTQYF. The rearrangement links TRBV24-1 to TRBJ2-3, with 8 bases matching TRBD2. The CDR3 loop spans 16 amino acids. Trimming took 4 bases from V and 2 from J; bases not matched to a gene: 7. Per the germline V gene, CDR1 is KGHDR and CDR2 is SFDVKD.

This clone has more than one count but fewer than ten. The chain carries TRBV5-1 and TRBJ2-7, with D possibly being TRBD2 (6 bases). The V gene's germline CDR1 is SGHRS and CDR2 YFSETQ. Trimming stripped 4 bases from V and 4 bases from J, with 12 bases between. The CDR3 covers 13 residues. The CDR3 loop is CASSLERAYEQYF. In DNA form, the CDR3 reads TGCGCCAGCAGCCTCGAGCGGGCGTACGAGCAGTACTTC.